The 32 T cell receptor beta chains given below trace back to one sample, sequenced in a study of blood T cell repertoires in COVID-19. The assay was immunoSEQ multiplex PCR, and TCRdb's table has in-frame clones only and misses some. In the table there are about 240,000 clones, roughly 89% of which are singletons. The sequenced sample was PBMCs or T cells enriched from blood (not recorded which). All receptors come from a woman under 40 who had recovered from COVID-19.

The V and J genes are TRBV14 and TRBJ2-1, with D unresolved. Germline lookup yields CDR1 SGHDN and CDR2 FVKESK. V lost 4 bases and J lost 3, with 19 bases in between. This CDR3 spans 17 amino acids. This CDR3 reads CASSPRGGLSYYNEQFF. In nucleotides, the CDR3 is TGTGCCAGCAGCCCCCGAGGTGGATTATCTTACTACAATGAGCAGTTCTTC.

The chain couples TRBV11-2 to TRBJ2-7; D gene unclear. V lost 1 base and J 3 bases, leaving 7 bases between the germline ends. Germline lookup yields CDR1 SGHAT and CDR2 FQNNGV. This CDR3 has 13 amino acids. As DNA, the CDR3 is TGTGCCAGCAGCTTAGCACTCCTCTACGAGCAGTACTTC. Its protein product is CASSLALLYEQYF.

The V and J genes are TRBV11-1 and TRBJ1-1; D may be TRBD1 (6 bases). Germline V gives CDR1 SGHAT, CDR2 FQDESV (reference sequence). The CDR3 has 12 amino acids. V shed 5 bases and J shed 8 bases, with 12 bases lying between them. The CDR3 spells CASSHDRQEAFF. The CDR3 DNA reads TGTGCCAGCAGCCACGACAGGCAGGAAGCTTTCTTT.

The CDR3 protein is CASSPVTKINEQFF. For the CDR3, the DNA is TGTGCCAGCTCACCAGTGACTAAAATAAATGAGCAGTTCTTC. This sequence joins TRBV18 and TRBJ2-1, with D possibly TRBD2 on 5 matching bases. The CDR3 length is 14 residues. V was clipped by 2 bases and J by 7 bases, with 12 bases between them. From germline, CDR1 is KGHSH and CDR2 LQKENI.

This chain uses TRBV24-1 with TRBJ1-5; 10 bases match TRBD1. Germline loops: CDR1 KGHDR, CDR2 SFDVKD. V lost 4 bases to trimming and J lost 2 bases; unmatched junction nucleotides: 4. The CDR3 runs 16 residues. CDR3 nucleotide sequence: TGTGCCACCAGTGACCCGGGGACAGGGGGCAATCAGCCCCAGCATTTT. Translating it yields CATSDPGTGGNQPQHF.

The chain carries TRBV5-1 and TRBJ1-1, with D maybe TRBD1 (6 bases). The CDR3 consists of 15 residues. V dropped 4 bases and J dropped 1 base, with 14 bases sitting between them. CDR1 and CDR2 from the germline V gene are SGHRS and YFSETQ. CDR3 DNA: TGCGCCAGCAGCCAGACCGGACAGCCGAACACTGAAGCTTTCTTT. Translating gives CASSQTGQPNTEAFF.

The gene calls are TRBV19 and TRBJ1-1, with 7 nucleotides matching TRBD1. Germline-derived CDR1 and CDR2 are LNHDA and SQIVND (reference sequence). The length of the CDR3 is 15 residues. V lost 5 bases to trimming and J lost 1 base; unmatched junction nucleotides: 7. CDR3 bases: TGTGCCAGTAGTGTCACAGGGGACCCGAACACTGAAGCTTTCTTT. It translates to CASSVTGDPNTEAFF.

This clone turned up a few times. The V and J genes are TRBV29-1 and TRBJ1-1; D is unresolved. The CDR3 spans 12 residues. Germline CDR1 SQVTM, CDR2 ANQGSEA. The V and J ends lost 6 bases and 0 bases respectively, with 8 bases between them. The CDR3 sequence is CSVGEMNTEAFF. The CDR3 coding sequence is TGCAGCGTCGGGGAGATGAACACTGAAGCTTTCTTT.

This chain links TRBV3-1 (or the pseudogene TRBV3-2) with TRBJ2-2; D may be TRBD2 (7 bases). Germline CDR1 and CDR2: LGHDT and YNNKEL (reference sequence). The V gene lost 4 bases and the J gene lost 13 bases, with 10 bases spanning the gap. CDR3 length equals 11 residues. The CDR3 nucleotides read TGTGCCAGCAGCCGGGGGGGCGGGCTGTTTTTT. Translated: CASSRGGGLFF.

V is TRBV12-3 or TRBV12-4 and J is TRBJ2-5; 9 nucleotides line up with TRBD1. The CDR3 has 13 residues. With V trimmed by 4 bases and J by 3 bases, 0 bases remained unmatched. This chain's CDR3 is CASSWTGEETQYF. The CDR3 DNA reads TGTGCCAGCAGTTGGACAGGGGAAGAGACCCAGTACTTC.

The chain's CDR3 is CASSPWTWDTIYF. As DNA, the CDR3 is TGTGCCAGCAGTCCGTGGACATGGGACACCATATATTTT. The chain is built from TRBV27 and TRBJ1-3; maybe TRBD1 (5 bases). CDR1 and CDR2 from the germline V gene are MNHEY and SMNVEV (reference sequence). The V and J ends lost 5 bases and 8 bases respectively, with 13 bases between them. This CDR3 spans 13 amino acids.

This sequence joins TRBV30 and TRBJ1-4, with D possibly matching TRBD1 (5 bases). V was trimmed by 1 base and J by 0 bases, leaving 15 bases between them. Germline loops: CDR1 GTSNPN, CDR2 SVGIG (reference sequence). This CDR3 region has 17 residues. DNA for the CDR3: TGTGCCTGGAGTGCGGGGGTTTCTCTTGCAACTAATGAAAAACTGTTTTTT. It codes for CAWSAGVSLATNEKLFF.

This clone was seen a single time. This chain joins TRBV5-1 and TRBJ2-4, with TRBD2 identical over 7 bases. The trim removed 0 bases at V and 8 bases at J, leaving 17 bases unmatched. The germline V gene has CDR1 SGHRS and CDR2 YFSETQ. The CDR3 sequence is 18 residues long. The CDR3 DNA reads as TGCGCCAGCAGCTTGGAAGGGATTAGCGGGTTTAAGGGGTACATTCAGTACTTC. Protein sequence: CASSLEGISGFKGYIQYF.

This clone was observed a few times. V usage is TRBV29-1 and J usage is TRBJ1-2; perhaps TRBD1 as D (5 bases). The V end was cut by 5 bases, the J end by 5 bases, with 12 bases between. The germline gives CDR1 SQVTM, CDR2 ANQGSEA. The CDR3 contains 12 residues. CDR3 in DNA: TGCAGCGTTTCCCAGGGTTTTTATGGCTACACCTTC. Its protein is CSVSQGFYGYTF. Combining the CDR3 with reference TRBV29-1 and TRBJ1-2 gives the whole variable domain SAVISQKPSRDICQRGTSLTIQCQVDSQVTMMFWYRQQPGQSLTLIATANQGSEATYESGFVIDKFPISRPNLTFSTLTVSNMSPEDSSIYLCSVSQGFYGYTFGSGTRLTVV.

This chain connects TRBV28 to TRBJ2-7; TRBD1 is a possible D gene (5 bases). Trimming removed 5 bases from V and 2 bases from J, with 13 bases in between. CDR1 MDHEN and CDR2 SYDVKM come from the germline V gene. The CDR3 spans 14 residues. The DNA of the CDR3 is TGTGCCAGCAGTCCCCAGGGTATCACCTACGAGCAGTACTTC. Translating gives CASSPQGITYEQYF.

This chain connects TRBV19 to TRBJ1-5; D is undetermined. Germline V gives CDR1 LNHDA, CDR2 SQIVND (reference sequence). V was clipped by 5 bases and J by 2 bases, with 16 bases between them. The CDR3 runs to 16 residues. The CDR3 loop is CASSYGGSLGNQPQHF. The CDR3 region has the DNA TGTGCCAGTAGTTATGGAGGGAGTCTTGGCAATCAGCCCCAGCATTTT.

V and J are TRBV5-4 and TRBJ2-7; D may be TRBD1 (6 bases). The V end was cut by 4 bases, the J end by 6 bases, with 20 bases between. The CDR3 has 15 residues. Germline CDR1 reads SGHNT; CDR2 reads YYREEE (reference sequence). CDR3 DNA sequence: TGTGCCAGCAGCGTCTCCACCACAGGGTTGGGCGAGCAGTACTTC. It yields the protein CASSVSTTGLGEQYF.

The V call is TRBV13, the J call TRBJ1-6; the match to TRBD1 covers 7 bases. V lost 0 bases and J lost 9; bases outside the gene matches: 5. The germline gives CDR1 PRHDT, CDR2 FYEKMQ (reference sequence). The CDR3 spans 15 residues. The CDR3 DNA follows: TGTGCCAGCAGCTTAGGAGGGACAGCTACTTCACCCCTCCACTTT. This gives the protein CASSLGGTATSPLHF.

This chain links TRBV13 with TRBJ2-3; TRBD2 agrees at 10 bases. Germline-derived CDR1 and CDR2 are PRHDT and FYEKMQ (reference sequence). Losses at the gene ends were 4 bases for V and 2 bases for J; bases not matched to a gene: 6. CDR3 length: 16 residues. The CDR3 protein is CASSSRTSGPTDTQYF. The DNA of the CDR3 is TGTGCCAGCAGCTCCCGGACTAGCGGACCCACAGATACGCAGTATTTT.

This clone was seen more than once but under ten times. The chain combines TRBV7-2 with TRBJ1-1; TRBD1 matches 7 bases. Unmatched junction bases numbered 7, after V lost 5 bases and J lost 7 bases. The CDR3 extends over 13 amino acids. Germline CDR1 SGHTA, CDR2 FQGNSA. The CDR3 is CASSLQGIDEAFF. CDR3 DNA: TGTGCCAGCAGCCTACAGGGGATTGATGAAGCTTTCTTT.

The chain couples TRBV7-8 to TRBJ2-7, with 10 bases identical to TRBD2. The length of the CDR3 is 16 residues. Trimming at V came to 5 bases and at J to 1 base, leaving 8 bases not matched to a gene. Germline CDR1 reads SGHVS; CDR2 reads FQNEAQ. Written as DNA, the CDR3 is TGTGCCAGCAGCCGAGGGGGAGCGGGAGGGTCCTACGAGCAGTACTTC. Encoded protein: CASSRGGAGGSYEQYF.

V gene TRBV5-1 combines with J gene TRBJ1-1, with 7 bases fitting TRBD1. The CDR3 covers 11 residues. From germline, CDR1 is SGHRS and CDR2 YFSETQ. V was pared by 5 bases and J by 5 bases, with 0 bases of the junction left unmatched. The CDR3 region has the DNA TGCGCCAGCAGGACAGGGACTGAAGCTTTCTTT. It translates to CASRTGTEAFF.

J is TRBJ2-1 and V is TRBV19; TRBD2 matches 11 bases. Germline values: CDR1 LNHDA, CDR2 SQIVND (reference sequence). Trimming cost V 5 bases and J 6 bases; bases outside gene matches: 15. The CDR3 is 18 residues long. The CDR3 DNA sequence: TGTGCCAGTAGTCTCCCGCTAGTAGCGGGAGGGTTGGTCAATGAGCAGTTCTTC. This gives the protein CASSLPLVAGGLVNEQFF.

The gene calls are TRBV5-4 and TRBJ2-7; D not certain. CDR1 is SGHNT, CDR2 YYREEE, per germline (reference sequence). The CDR3 is 15 residues long. Trimming stripped 4 bases from V and 0 bases from J, with 14 bases between. The CDR3 spells CASSPTPASSYEQYF. In nucleotides, the CDR3 is TGTGCCAGCAGCCCTACCCCCGCGAGCTCCTACGAGCAGTACTTC.

The rearrangement links TRBV10-3 to TRBJ1-5, with D hard to call. The V end lost 4 bases, the J end lost 0 bases, and 7 bases lay between the germline ends. The CDR3 runs to 14 residues. The germline CDR1 and CDR2 sequences are ENHRY and SYGVKD. The CDR3 is CAISGRDSNQPQHF. CDR3 DNA: TGTGCCATCAGTGGACGGGATAGCAATCAGCCCCAGCATTTT.

This rearrangement joins TRBV4-2 to TRBJ1-1, with D possibly TRBD1 on 6 matching bases. The germline V and J ends were trimmed by 2 bases and 2 bases, with 15 bases remaining between them. The CDR3 extends over 16 amino acids. Germline CDR1 reads LGHNA; CDR2 reads YNFKEQ. The CDR3 nucleotides read TGTGCCAGCAGCCAACCAACCTACAGGGTTAACACTGAAGCTTTCTTT. This sequence encodes CASSQPTYRVNTEAFF.

This rearrangement joins TRBV13 to TRBJ2-1; 10 bases are shared with TRBD2. The CDR3 extends over 15 amino acids. Germline values: CDR1 PRHDT, CDR2 FYEKMQ (reference sequence). The V segment lost 5 bases and the J segment 3 bases; nucleotides outside the gene matches: 4. The CDR3 loop is CASSPRTSGYNEQFF. The DNA for the CDR3 is TGTGCCAGCAGCCCCCGGACTAGCGGCTACAATGAGCAGTTCTTC.

The chain recombines TRBV7-2 with TRBJ2-2, with 7 bases lining up with TRBD2. From germline, CDR1 is SGHTA and CDR2 FQGNSA. Trimming removed 0 bases from V and 6 bases from J; junction bases left unmatched: 4. CDR3 length: 15 amino acids. The CDR3 DNA sequence: TGTGCCAGCAGCTTAGCGGGAGGGCGCGCCGGGGAGCTGTTTTTT. Translated, it gives CASSLAGGRAGELFF.

V usage is TRBV27 and J usage is TRBJ1-1, with 8 bases aligning to TRBD1. The CDR3 runs 14 residues. V lost 4 bases, J lost 1 base, and 2 bases stayed unmatched. Germline V gene lookup returns CDR1 MNHEY and CDR2 SMNVEV (reference sequence). The CDR3 DNA is TGTGCCAGCAGTTGGACAGGGCGGAACACTGAAGCTTTCTTT. Translating gives CASSWTGRNTEAFF.

The rearrangement uses TRBV29-1 and TRBJ1-1; 7 nucleotides line up with TRBD1. After removal of 7 bases from V and 1 base from J, the junction contained 6 bases not matched to a gene. The CDR3 sequence is 13 residues long. Germline loops: CDR1 SQVTM, CDR2 ANQGSEA. The CDR3: CSAMGQTNTEAFF. The CDR3 bases are TGCAGCGCCATGGGACAGACGAACACTGAAGCTTTCTTT.

The V gene is TRBV3-1 (or the pseudogene TRBV3-2), the J gene TRBJ2-2; TRBD2 agrees at 10 bases. Germline V gene sequence: CDR1 LGHDT, CDR2 YNNKEL (reference sequence). The CDR3 has 18 amino acids. V dropped 0 bases and J dropped 3; count of bases not matched to a gene: 7. CDR3 loop: CASSQDTVLAGDTGELFF. The CDR3 nucleotides read TGTGCCAGCAGCCAAGATACGGTTCTAGCGGGAGACACCGGGGAGCTGTTTTTT.

V gene TRBV7-2 combines with J gene TRBJ2-3; TRBD2 aligns across 11 bases. The CDR3 covers 16 residues. The J segment lost 5 bases and the V segment lost 1 base, leaving 5 bases of the junction unmatched. Germline V lookup: CDR1 SGHTA, CDR2 FQGNSA. CDR3 in DNA: TGTGCCAGCAGCTTAGTAGCGGGAGGGCCGGGAGATACGCAGTATTTT. Translating it yields CASSLVAGGPGDTQYF.